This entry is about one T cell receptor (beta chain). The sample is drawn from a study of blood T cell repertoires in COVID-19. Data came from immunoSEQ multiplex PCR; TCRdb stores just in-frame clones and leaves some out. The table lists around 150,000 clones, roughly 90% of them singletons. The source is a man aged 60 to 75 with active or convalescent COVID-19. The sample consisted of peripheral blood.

CDR3: CASSQDRANTEAFF. DNA for the CDR3: TGTGCCAGCAGCCAAGACAGGGCGAACACTGAAGCTTTCTTT. The V call is TRBV4-2, the J call TRBJ1-1; D possibly corresponds to TRBD1 (5 bases). Per germline, CDR1 LGHNA and CDR2 YNFKEQ. CDR3 length equals 14 residues. V was cut by 0 bases and J by 1 base, with 6 bases left in between.